This TCR beta chain came from a study of blood T cell repertoires in COVID-19. About the research overall: Sample material is recorded as cDNA or gDNA derived from T cells, B-cell-depleted T cells, or PBMCs.

Per the original data handling: Estimation of nucleated cell counts was performed using reference gene primer amplification. This table comes from immunoSEQ multiplex PCR, and its TCRdb copy is limited to in-frame clones, with some not included. The V and J calls and clone size were taken over from that table, and D and trimming were inferred from the DNA. The sample records some 220,000 clones, about 82% being singletons. Those enrolled in Seattle joined during active infection and were followed longitudinally afterward. Germline V gene sequence: CDR1 SGHRS, CDR2 YFSETQ. CDR3 length equals 15 residues. J gave up 5 bases and V 3 bases, and 9 bases lay outside the gene matches.

This sequence was found in a woman between 65 and 79 years old with COVID-19, enrolled during active disease. The sample was peripheral blood. The rearrangement links TRBV5-1 to TRBJ1-2; TRBD1 aligns across 8 bases. The CDR3 is CASSSSGTGSYGYTF. DNA of the CDR3: TGCGCCAGCAGCTCCTCCGGGACAGGATCATATGGCTACACCTTC.